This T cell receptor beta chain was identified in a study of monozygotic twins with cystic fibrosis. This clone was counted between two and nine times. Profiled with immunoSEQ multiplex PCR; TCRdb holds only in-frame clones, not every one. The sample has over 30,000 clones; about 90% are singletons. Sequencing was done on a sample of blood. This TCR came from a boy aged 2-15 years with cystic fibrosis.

This chain's CDR3 is CASRRGTYEQYF. In DNA form, the CDR3 reads TGTGCCAGCAGGAGGGGCACCTACGAGCAGTACTTC. The chain links TRBV27 to TRBJ2-7, with D perhaps assigned TRBD1 or TRBD2 (5 bases each). The CDR3 runs 12 residues. Germline CDR1 is MNHEY and CDR2 is SMNVEV (reference sequence). Trimming stripped 6 bases from V and 2 bases from J, with 8 bases between.